This TCR beta chain is drawn from a study of cytomegalovirus exposure and HLA in healthy donors. Both 60 Vbeta primers and 13 Jbeta primers went into the PCR. Assay: immunoSEQ multiplex PCR; the TCRdb copy retains only in-frame clones and omits some. Here the sample spans 60,000 to 80,000 clones, around 73% being singletons. CDR3 length equals 15 residues. Looked up from germline, CDR1 is MDHEN and CDR2 is SYDVKM. J gave up 8 bases and V 3 bases, and 6 bases lay outside the gene matches. The chain couples TRBV28 to TRBJ2-1; 11 nucleotides agree with TRBD2. This receptor was identified in a girl aged 5-17 years in good health and CMV-seropositive. Sequencing was done on a sample of PBMCs. CDR3 amino acids: CASSFGLAGGYEQFF. The CDR3, as DNA: TGTGCCAGCAGTTTTGGGCTAGCGGGAGGCTATGAGCAGTTCTTC.